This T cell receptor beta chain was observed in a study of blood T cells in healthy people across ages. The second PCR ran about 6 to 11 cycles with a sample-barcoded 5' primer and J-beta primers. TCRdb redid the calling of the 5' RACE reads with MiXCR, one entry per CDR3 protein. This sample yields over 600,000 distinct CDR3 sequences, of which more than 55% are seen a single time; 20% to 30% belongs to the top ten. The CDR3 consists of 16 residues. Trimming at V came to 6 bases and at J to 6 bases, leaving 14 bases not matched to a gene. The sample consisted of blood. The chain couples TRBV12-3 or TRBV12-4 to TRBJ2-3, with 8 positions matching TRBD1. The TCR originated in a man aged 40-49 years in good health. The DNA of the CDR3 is TGTGCCAGCAGCCTCCTAATGGGACAGGCGGGGGATACGCAGTATTTT. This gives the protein CASSLLMGQAGDTQYF.